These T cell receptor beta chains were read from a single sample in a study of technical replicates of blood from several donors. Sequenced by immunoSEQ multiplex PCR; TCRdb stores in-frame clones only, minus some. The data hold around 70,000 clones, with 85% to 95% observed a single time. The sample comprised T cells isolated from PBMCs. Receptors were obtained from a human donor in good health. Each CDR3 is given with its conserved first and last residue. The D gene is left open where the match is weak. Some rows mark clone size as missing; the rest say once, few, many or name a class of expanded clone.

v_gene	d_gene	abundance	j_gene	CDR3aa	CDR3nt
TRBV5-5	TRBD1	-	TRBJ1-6	CASSESGGPLHF	TGTGCCAGCAGCGAATCAGGGGGGCCCCTCCACTTT
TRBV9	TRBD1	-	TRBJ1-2	CASSVGGDSFYGYTF	TGTGCCAGCAGCGTAGGGGGGGACAGTTTCTATGGCTACACCTTC
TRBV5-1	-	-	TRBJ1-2	CASSLPPPGNYGYTF	TGCGCCAGCAGCCTTCCGCCCCCGGGTAACTATGGCTACACCTTC
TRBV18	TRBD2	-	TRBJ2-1	CASSPPTGLNEQFF	TGTGCCAGCTCACCACCCACGGGACTAAATGAGCAGTTCTTC
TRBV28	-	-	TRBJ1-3	CASNPIVPDSGNTIYF	TGTGCCAGCAACCCGATTGTTCCAGACTCTGGAAACACCATATATTTT
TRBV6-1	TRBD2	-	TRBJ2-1	CASSELWTSEGEQFF	TGTGCCAGCAGTGAACTTTGGACTAGCGAAGGAGAGCAGTTCTTC
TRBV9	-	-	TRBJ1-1	CASSVGGDLNTEAFF	TGTGCCAGCAGCGTAGGGGGCGACCTGAACACTGAAGCTTTCTTT
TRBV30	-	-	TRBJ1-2	CAWSSNRVDYGYTF	TGTGCCTGGAGTTCCAACAGGGTTGACTATGGCTACACCTTC
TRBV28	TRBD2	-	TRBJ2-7	CASSTAGGGIYEQYF	TGTGCCAGCAGCACAGCGGGAGGAGGAATCTACGAGCAGTACTTC
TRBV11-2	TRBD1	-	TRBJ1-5	CASSADRGGQPQHF	TGTGCCAGCAGCGCCGACAGGGGAGGTCAGCCCCAGCATTTT
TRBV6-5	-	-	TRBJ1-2	CASSYSATGGYGYTF	TGTGCCAGCAGTTACTCAGCAACCGGGGGCTATGGCTACACCTTC
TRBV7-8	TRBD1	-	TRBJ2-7	CASSLTGDSYEQYF	TGTGCCAGCAGCTTGACAGGGGACTCCTACGAGCAGTACTTC
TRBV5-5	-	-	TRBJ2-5	CASSLRPTEETQYF	TGTGCCAGCAGTTTAAGACCGACTGAAGAGACCCAGTACTTC
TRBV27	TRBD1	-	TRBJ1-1	CASSRDRANTEAFF	TGTGCCAGCAGTCGGGACAGGGCGAACACTGAAGCTTTCTTT
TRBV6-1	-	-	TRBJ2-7	CASRERDSRPYEQYF	TGTGCCAGCAGGGAACGGGACTCCCGACCCTACGAGCAGTACTTC
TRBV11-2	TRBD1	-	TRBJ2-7	CASRSRDREYYEQYF	TGTGCCAGCAGATCCCGGGACAGGGAATACTACGAGCAGTACTTC
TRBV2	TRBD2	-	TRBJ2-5	CASSEGLAGGETQYF	TGTGCCAGCAGTGAAGGACTAGCGGGGGGAGAGACCCAGTACTTC
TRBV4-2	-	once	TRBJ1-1	CASSQTDTNTEAFF	TGTGCCAGCAGCCAAACCGACACAAACACTGAAGCTTTCTTT
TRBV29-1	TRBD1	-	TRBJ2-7	CSAGTGDPIYEQYF	TGCAGCGCCGGGACAGGCGATCCTATCTATGAGCAGTACTTC
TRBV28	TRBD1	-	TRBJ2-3	CASSLYPGQVTDTQYF	TGTGCCAGCAGTCTCTATCCGGGACAGGTCACAGATACGCAGTATTTT
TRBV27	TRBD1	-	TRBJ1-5	CASSPGTADQPQHF	TGTGCCAGCAGTCCTGGGACAGCCGATCAGCCCCAGCATTTT
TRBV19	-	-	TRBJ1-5	CASMRGFNQPQHF	TGTGCCAGTATGCGAGGGTTTAATCAGCCCCAGCATTTT
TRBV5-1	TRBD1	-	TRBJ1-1	CASSLSYRGQKTEAFF	TGCGCCAGCAGCTTGAGTTACAGGGGGCAGAAAACTGAAGCTTTCTTT
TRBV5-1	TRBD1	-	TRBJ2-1	CASSLTTGTEQFF	TGCGCCAGCAGCTTAACGACAGGGACTGAGCAGTTCTTC
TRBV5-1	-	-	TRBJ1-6	CASSPTAGGSPLHF	TGCGCCAGCAGCCCCACGGCGGGGGGTTCACCCCTCCACTTT
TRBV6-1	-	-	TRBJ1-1	CASSGNRVENTEAFF	TGTGCCAGCAGTGGAAACAGGGTGGAGAACACTGAAGCTTTCTTT
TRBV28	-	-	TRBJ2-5	CASSLLVVTDQETQYF	TGTGCCAGCAGTTTATTGGTTGTAACAGATCAAGAGACCCAGTACTTC
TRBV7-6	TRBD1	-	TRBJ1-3	CASSGSTGAGNTIYF	TGTGCCAGCAGCGGGTCGACAGGGGCTGGAAACACCATATATTTT
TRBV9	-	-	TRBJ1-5	CASSVGIAERPQHF	TGTGCCAGCAGCGTAGGCATAGCTGAAAGGCCCCAGCATTTT
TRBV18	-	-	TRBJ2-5	CASSPSPGSGETQYF	TGTGCCAGCTCACCCTCGCCGGGGTCTGGGGAGACCCAGTACTTC
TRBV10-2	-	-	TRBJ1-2	CASSAGAGRYYGYTF	TGCGCCAGCAGTGCTGGGGCAGGGCGGTACTATGGCTACACCTTC
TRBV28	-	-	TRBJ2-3	CASSFLARGDPPGDTQYF	TGTGCCAGCAGTTTCCTAGCGAGAGGGGACCCCCCCGGGGATACGCAGTATTTT
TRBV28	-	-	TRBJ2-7	CASRQSYEQYF	TGTGCCAGCAGGCAGTCCTACGAGCAGTACTTC
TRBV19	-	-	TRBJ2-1	CASNEGMTYNEQFF	TGTGCCAGTAACGAGGGTATGACCTACAATGAGCAGTTCTTC
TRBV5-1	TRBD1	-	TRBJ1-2	CASSMDRPYGYTF	TGCGCCAGCAGCATGGACAGGCCCTATGGCTACACCTTC
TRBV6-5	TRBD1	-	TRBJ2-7	CVSSYSDRAYEQYF	TGTGTCAGCAGTTACTCGGACAGGGCCTACGAGCAGTACTTC
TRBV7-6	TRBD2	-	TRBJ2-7	CASSSSGGYEQYF	TGTGCCAGCAGCTCTAGCGGGGGTTACGAGCAGTACTTC
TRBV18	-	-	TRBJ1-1	CASSPEQGGSNTEAFF	TGTGCCAGCTCACCAGAACAGGGTGGTAGCAACACTGAAGCTTTCTTT
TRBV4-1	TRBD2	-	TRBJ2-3	CASSQLAGTTDTQYF	TGCGCCAGCAGCCAGCTAGCGGGGACAACAGATACGCAGTATTTT
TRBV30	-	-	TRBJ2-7	CAWSVRFEQYF	TGTGCCTGGAGTGTACGGTTCGAGCAGTACTTC
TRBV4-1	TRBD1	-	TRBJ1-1	CASSPRQGGTEAFF	TGCGCCAGCAGCCCTAGACAGGGGGGAACTGAAGCTTTCTTT
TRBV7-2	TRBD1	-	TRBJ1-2	CASSPRQGRDGYTF	TGTGCCAGCAGCCCACGACAGGGCCGGGATGGCTACACCTTC
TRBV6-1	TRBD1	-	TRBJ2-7	CASSEAVTGTGIYEQYF	TGTGCCAGCAGTGAAGCGGTCACCGGGACAGGGATATACGAGCAGTACTTC
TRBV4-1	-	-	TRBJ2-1	CASSQDTQIEQFF	TGCGCCAGCAGCCAAGATACCCAGATCGAGCAGTTCTTC
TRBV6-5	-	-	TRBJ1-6	CASSIADGLNSPLHF	TGTGCCAGCAGTATCGCAGATGGGCTTAATTCACCCCTCCACTTT
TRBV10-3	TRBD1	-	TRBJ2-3	CAIGQGPRKDTQYF	TGTGCCATTGGACAGGGGCCGCGAAAAGATACGCAGTATTTT
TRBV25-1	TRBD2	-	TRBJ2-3	CASSIGGVADTQYF	TGTGCCAGCTCCATCGGGGGGGTGGCAGATACGCAGTATTTT
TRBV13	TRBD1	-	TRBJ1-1	CASSSLDRELNTEAFF	TGTGCCAGCAGCTCCTTGGACAGGGAGTTAAACACTGAAGCTTTCTTT
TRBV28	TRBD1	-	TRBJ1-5	CASRYPTGASFQPQHF	TGTGCCAGCCGTTACCCGACAGGGGCCTCTTTTCAGCCCCAGCATTTT
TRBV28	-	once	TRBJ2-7	CASSQQGTEQYF	TGTGCCAGCAGTCAACAGGGTACCGAGCAGTACTTC
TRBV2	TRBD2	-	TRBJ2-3	CASSSGTRNTQYF	TGTGCCAGCAGTTCCGGGACTAGAAATACGCAGTATTTT
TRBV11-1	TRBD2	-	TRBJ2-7	CASSLRREAYEQYF	TGTGCCAGCAGCTTAAGGCGGGAGGCGTACGAGCAGTACTTC
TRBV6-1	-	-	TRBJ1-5	CASSATGRGDQPQHF	TGTGCCAGCAGTGCAACAGGGCGAGGGGATCAGCCCCAGCATTTT